Below are 19 T cell receptor beta chains sequenced from a single sample in a study of blood T cell repertoires in COVID-19. Only in-frame clones appear in the TCRdb table, and some are missing; sequencing was by immunoSEQ multiplex PCR. The table has around 110,000 clones, roughly nine tenths seen once; the top ten hold 4.9%. The sample consisted of peripheral blood. The receptors were gathered from a man aged 40-50 years with active or convalescent COVID-19.

The chain employs TRBV10-1 and TRBJ2-2, with 9 bases lining up with TRBD1. The CDR3 totals 16 residues. Germline V gene data show CDR1 as WNHNN and CDR2 as SYGVQD (reference sequence). V shed 0 bases, J shed 4 bases, and the junction held 3 bases outside the gene matches. The CDR3 here is CASSESRGQGTGELFF. The CDR3 nucleotides are TGCGCCAGCAGTGAGTCGCGGGGACAGGGCACCGGGGAGCTGTTTTTT.

The chain is built from TRBV5-6 and TRBJ1-1, with TRBD1 as a possible D gene (6 bases). V lost 4 bases, J lost 5 bases, and 18 bases lay in between. CDR3 size: 15 residues. Germline CDR1 and CDR2: SGHDT and YYEEEE. The CDR3 coding sequence is TGTGCCAGCAGCCCGAGGACAGTTCTGAGGACTGAAGCTTTCTTT. It translates to CASSPRTVLRTEAFF.

The CDR3 here is CASGTRSGELFF. The DNA for the CDR3 is TGTGCCAGTGGGACTAGATCCGGGGAGCTGTTTTTT. The J gene is TRBJ2-2, the V gene TRBV19; the match to TRBD2 covers 8 bases. Germline CDR1 is LNHDA and CDR2 is SQIVND (reference sequence). This CDR3 contains 12 residues. Trimming cost V 8 bases and J 6 bases; bases outside gene matches: 2.

The V call is TRBV9, the J call TRBJ2-1; no definite D call. The CDR3 extends over 15 amino acids. V lost 4 bases and J lost 6, with 17 bases in between. CDR1 SGDLS and CDR2 YYNGEE come from the germline V gene. The CDR3 DNA follows: TGTGCCAGCAGCTCCGGCCCCCTCGGGTCCAATGAGCAGTTCTTC. Amino acids: CASSSGPLGSNEQFF.

As DNA, the CDR3 is TGTGCCAGCAGTTTAACTCTAGCGGGGGTTACGCAGTATTTT. Its translation: CASSLTLAGVTQYF. The rearrangement uses TRBV28 and TRBJ2-3; 10 bases fit TRBD2. There are 14 residues in the CDR3. Unmatched junction bases numbered 4, after V lost 2 bases and J lost 8 bases. Germline V gene lookup returns CDR1 MDHEN and CDR2 SYDVKM. Full variable domain (outside the CDR3, taken from reference TRBV28 and TRBJ2-3): DVKVTQSSRYLVKRTGEKVFLECVQDMDHENMFWYRQDPGLGLRLIYFSYDVKMKEKGDIPEGYSVSREKKERFSLILESASTNQTSMYLCASSLTLAGVTQYFGPGTRLTVL.

The chain carries TRBV25-1 and TRBJ2-5; tentative D call: TRBD1 (5 bases). The CDR3 runs to 13 residues. Germline V gives CDR1 MGHDK, CDR2 SYGVNS. V lost 7 bases and J 7 bases, leaving 16 bases between the germline ends. The CDR3 region is CASTPWQGGTQYF. The CDR3 DNA is TGTGCCAGCACCCCTTGGCAGGGCGGGACCCAGTACTTC.

CDR3 sequence reads: CASRVAGAYNEQFF. The CDR3 nucleotides are TGTGCCAGTAGGGTAGCGGGGGCCTACAATGAGCAGTTCTTC. This rearrangement joins TRBV6-5 to TRBJ2-1; TRBD2 matches 9 bases. Per the germline V gene, CDR1 is MNHEY and CDR2 is SVGAGI. Trimming removed 9 bases from V and 2 bases from J; junction bases left unmatched: 5. This CDR3 is built from 14 residues.

The chain is built from TRBV19 and TRBJ1-5; TRBD1 might be the D (5 bases). Trimming left V 6 bases short and J 0 bases short, with 12 bases between. The CDR3 contains 15 residues. In germline, CDR1 is LNHDA, CDR2 SQIVND (reference sequence). The CDR3 region is CASSTGLNSNQPQHF. CDR3 sequence (DNA): TGTGCCAGTAGCACGGGACTTAATAGCAATCAGCCCCAGCATTTT.

The V call is TRBV3-1 (or the pseudogene TRBV3-2), the J call TRBJ2-3; D perhaps matches TRBD1 (5 bases). Trimming shortened V by 1 base and J by 3 bases, and 17 bases separated the two germline ends. CDR1 and CDR2 (germline): LGHDT, YNNKEL (reference sequence). CDR3 length equals 17 residues. The DNA of the CDR3 is TGTGCCAGCAGCCAAGGAGCGACAGTGATTCGGACAGATACGCAGTATTTT. Translation: CASSQGATVIRTDTQYF.

Only one count was recorded for this clone. The chain carries TRBV30 and TRBJ1-2; a weak D match, TRBD1 (5 bases). The CDR3 runs to 12 residues. V lost 3 bases to trimming and J lost 4 bases, with 9 bases between them. Germline CDR1 GTSNPN, CDR2 SVGIG (reference sequence). CDR3 coding DNA: TGTGCCTGGAGCATAGGGGCCTATGGCTACACCTTC. It encodes CAWSIGAYGYTF.

The V call is TRBV15, the J call TRBJ2-5; the match to TRBD2 covers 7 bases. CDR1 and CDR2 (germline): LNHNV, YYDKDF (reference sequence). V lost 0 bases and J lost 5; bases outside the gene matches: 3. The CDR3 has 14 amino acids. CDR3 coding DNA: TGTGCCACCAGCAGAGAGGGAGGGTGGGAGACCCAGTACTTC. It encodes CATSREGGWETQYF.

The chain employs TRBV14 and TRBJ1-1, with D uncertain. Deletions cut 0 bases from V and 3 bases from J, with 14 bases between. Per the germline V gene, CDR1 is SGHDN and CDR2 is FVKESK. This CDR3 has 16 amino acids. CDR3 sequence (DNA): TGTGCCAGCAGCCAAGATGTACTCTGGGGAGACACTGAAGCTTTCTTT. Translation gives CASSQDVLWGDTEAFF. The whole variable domain, filled in from reference TRBV14 and TRBJ1-1, reads EAGVTQFPSHSVIEKGQTVTLRCDPISGHDNLYWYRRVMGKEIKFLLHFVKESKQDESGMPNNRFLAERTGGTYSTLKVQPAELEDSGVYFCASSQDVLWGDTEAFFGQGTRLTVV.

The V call is TRBV7-3, the J call TRBJ2-3; the match to TRBD2 covers 8 bases. V dropped 4 bases and J dropped 4; count of bases not matched to a gene: 7. This CDR3 comprises 15 residues. Germline V CDR1 and CDR2: SGHTA, FQGTGA. The CDR3 DNA reads as TGTGCCAGCAGCTCCTTTTCGGGAGGGGCAGATACGCAGTATTTT. Protein product: CASSSFSGGADTQYF.

The chain has TRBV5-1 and TRBJ1-2; D is uncertain. V was trimmed by 4 bases and J by 8 bases, leaving 15 bases between them. The CDR3 is 13 residues long. CDR1 and CDR2 (germline): SGHRS, YFSETQ. This CDR3 reads CASSLFPSGGYTF. The CDR3 DNA is TGCGCCAGCAGCCTTTTCCCCTCAGGCGGCTACACCTTC.

V and J are TRBV11-2 and TRBJ1-2; a possible D gene is TRBD1 (5 bases). Trimming shortened V by 5 bases and J by 4 bases, and 11 bases separated the two germline ends. The germline CDR1 and CDR2 sequences are SGHAT and FQNNGV. The CDR3 covers 13 residues. This chain's CDR3 is CASSQGIAYGYTF. The DNA for the CDR3 is TGTGCCAGCAGCCAGGGAATCGCCTATGGCTACACCTTC.

V and J are TRBV4-3 and TRBJ2-2; D is possibly TRBD1 (6 bases). This CDR3 spans 15 amino acids. The germline V gene encodes CDR1 LGHNA and CDR2 YSLEER. Trimming cost V 1 base and J 7 bases, with 13 bases left between them. DNA of the CDR3: TGCGCCAGCAGCCAAGCCCAGGGGCCGATCGGGGAGCTGTTTTTT. Its translation: CASSQAQGPIGELFF.

This chain links TRBV5-8 with TRBJ2-7; D is undetermined. CDR3 size: 14 residues. Trimming left V 4 bases short and J 3 bases short, with 14 bases between. Germline V CDR1 and CDR2: SGHTS, YDEGEE. In nucleotides, the CDR3 is TGTGCCAGCAGCCCGCGGTTTTCCAACTACGAGCAGTACTTC. This sequence encodes CASSPRFSNYEQYF.

The rearrangement uses TRBV7-2 and TRBJ1-2; 7 positions match TRBD1. J gave up 4 bases and V 4 bases, and 3 bases lay outside the gene matches. This CDR3 is built from 13 residues. The germline gives CDR1 SGHTA, CDR2 FQGNSA. The CDR3 coding sequence is TGTGCCAGCAGCTCGACAGGGTTCTATGGCTACACCTTC. It encodes CASSSTGFYGYTF.

The CDR3 loop reads CASSFGGHQPQHF. CDR3 coding DNA: TGTGCCAGCAGTTTCGGGGGTCATCAGCCCCAGCATTTT. This chain links TRBV27 with TRBJ1-5, with D possibly TRBD1 on 5 matching bases. Germline loops: CDR1 MNHEY, CDR2 SMNVEV (reference sequence). This CDR3 has 13 residues. The V end was cut by 3 bases, the J end by 5 bases, with 8 bases between.